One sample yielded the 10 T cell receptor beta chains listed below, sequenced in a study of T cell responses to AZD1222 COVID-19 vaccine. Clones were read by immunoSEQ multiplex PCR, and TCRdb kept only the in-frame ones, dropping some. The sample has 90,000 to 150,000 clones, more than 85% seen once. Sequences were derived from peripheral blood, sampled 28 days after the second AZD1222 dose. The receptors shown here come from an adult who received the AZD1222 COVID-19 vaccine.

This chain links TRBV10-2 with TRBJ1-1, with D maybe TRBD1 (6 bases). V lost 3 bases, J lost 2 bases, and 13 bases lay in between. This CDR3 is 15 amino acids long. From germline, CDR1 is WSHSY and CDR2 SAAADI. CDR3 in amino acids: CASSDLRTVNTEAFF. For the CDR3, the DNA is TGCGCCAGCAGTGATCTTCGGACAGTCAACACTGAAGCTTTCTTT.

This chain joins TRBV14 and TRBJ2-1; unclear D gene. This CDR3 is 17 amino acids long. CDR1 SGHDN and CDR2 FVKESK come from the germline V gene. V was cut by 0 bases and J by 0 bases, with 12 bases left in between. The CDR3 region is CASSQDLPLSSYNEQFF. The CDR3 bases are TGTGCCAGCAGCCAAGATCTCCCCTTAAGCTCCTACAATGAGCAGTTCTTC.

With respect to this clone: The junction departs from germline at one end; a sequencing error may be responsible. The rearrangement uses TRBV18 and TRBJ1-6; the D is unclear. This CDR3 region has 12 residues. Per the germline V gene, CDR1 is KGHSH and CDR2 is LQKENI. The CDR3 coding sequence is TGTGCCAGCTCCCCACAAGGATCACCCCTCCACTTT. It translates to CASSPQGSPLHF.

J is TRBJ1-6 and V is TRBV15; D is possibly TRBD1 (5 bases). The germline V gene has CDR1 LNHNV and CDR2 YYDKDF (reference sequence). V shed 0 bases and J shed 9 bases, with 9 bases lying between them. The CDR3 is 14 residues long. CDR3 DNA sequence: TGTGCCACCAGCAGAGACTTGGGGGGTTCACCCCTCCACTTT. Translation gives CATSRDLGGSPLHF.

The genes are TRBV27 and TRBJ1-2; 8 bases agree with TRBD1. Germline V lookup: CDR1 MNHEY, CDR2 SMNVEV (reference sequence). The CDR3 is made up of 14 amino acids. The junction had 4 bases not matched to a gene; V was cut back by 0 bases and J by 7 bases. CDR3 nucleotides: TGTGCCAGCAGTTTATCGAACAGGGGGGCTGGCTACACCTTC. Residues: CASSLSNRGAGYTF.

CDR3 in amino acids: CASSKRWRGQETQYF. CDR3 coding DNA: TGTGCCAGCAGCAAAAGGTGGCGGGGCCAAGAGACCCAGTACTTC. The gene calls are TRBV21-1 and TRBJ2-5; the D segment call TRBD2 is taken from the table without a DNA check. TRBV21-1 is given as a pseudogene. The CDR3 is made up of 15 amino acids.

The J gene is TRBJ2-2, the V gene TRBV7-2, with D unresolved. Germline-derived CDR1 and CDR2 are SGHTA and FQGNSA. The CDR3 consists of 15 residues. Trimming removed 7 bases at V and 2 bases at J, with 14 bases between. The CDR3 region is CASKFGPTNTGELFF. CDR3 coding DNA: TGTGCCAGCAAATTCGGACCTACTAACACCGGGGAGCTGTTTTTT.

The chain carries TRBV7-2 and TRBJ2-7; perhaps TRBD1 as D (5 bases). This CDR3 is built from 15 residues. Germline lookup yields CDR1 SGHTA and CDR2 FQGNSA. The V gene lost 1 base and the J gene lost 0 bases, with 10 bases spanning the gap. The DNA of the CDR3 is TGTGCCAGCAGCTTAGAGACAGCCAGCTCCTACGAGCAGTACTTC. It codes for CASSLETASSYEQYF.

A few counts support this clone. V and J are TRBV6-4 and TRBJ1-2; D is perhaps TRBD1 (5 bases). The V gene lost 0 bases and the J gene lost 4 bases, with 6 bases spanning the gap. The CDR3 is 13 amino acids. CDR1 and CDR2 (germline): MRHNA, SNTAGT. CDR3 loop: CASSDSGVYGYTF. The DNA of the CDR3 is TGTGCCAGCAGTGACTCAGGGGTCTATGGCTACACCTTC.

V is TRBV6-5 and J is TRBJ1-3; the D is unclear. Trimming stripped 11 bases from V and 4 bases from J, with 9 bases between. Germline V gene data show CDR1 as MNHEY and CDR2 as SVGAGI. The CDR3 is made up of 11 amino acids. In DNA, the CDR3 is TGTGCCTCGCGGGAGGGAAACACCATATATTTT. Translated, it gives CASREGNTIYF.